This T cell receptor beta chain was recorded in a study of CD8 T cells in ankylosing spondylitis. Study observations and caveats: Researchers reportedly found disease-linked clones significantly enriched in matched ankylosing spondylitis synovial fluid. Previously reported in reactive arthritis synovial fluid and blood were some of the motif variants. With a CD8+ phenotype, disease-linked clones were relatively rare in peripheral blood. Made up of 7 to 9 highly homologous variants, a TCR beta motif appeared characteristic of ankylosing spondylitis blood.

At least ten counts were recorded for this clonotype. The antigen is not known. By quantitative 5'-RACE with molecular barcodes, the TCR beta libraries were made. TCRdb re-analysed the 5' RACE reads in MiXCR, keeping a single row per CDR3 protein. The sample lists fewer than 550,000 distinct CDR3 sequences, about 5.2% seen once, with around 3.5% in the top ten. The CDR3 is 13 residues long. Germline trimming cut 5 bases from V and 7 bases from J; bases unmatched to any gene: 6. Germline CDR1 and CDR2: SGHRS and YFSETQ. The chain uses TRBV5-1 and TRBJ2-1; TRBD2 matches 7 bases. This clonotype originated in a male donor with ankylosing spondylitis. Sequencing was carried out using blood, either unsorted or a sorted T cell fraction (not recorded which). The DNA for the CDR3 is TGCGCCAGCAGTCTAGCGGCCCTTAATGAGCAGTTCTTC. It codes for CASSLAALNEQFF.